The clone carrying this T cell receptor beta chain was counted a few times. Its antigen is as yet unknown. For TCRbeta, the library was prepared with unique molecular identifiers. TCRdb re-derived calls from the PCR reads in MiXCR, one entry per CDR3 protein. The data hold more than 300,000 distinct CDR3 sequences, with about a sixth observed a single time. V was trimmed by 0 bases and J by 5 bases, leaving 25 bases between them. This CDR3 comprises 19 residues. In germline, CDR1 is SGHAT, CDR2 FQNNGV. These data come from a study of T-cell reconstitution after alpha-beta-depleted transplantation in children. Whole-study results and caveats: After one year, T-cell counts and TCRbeta diversity mostly came from new T cells.

The clonotype was recovered from a male patient aged 2 to 9 who had a stem cell transplant for acute lymphoblastic leukemia, so the T cells may come from the graft donor. Specimen: PBMCs, mostly from graft donor cells, collected 360 days after TCRalphabeta/CD19-depleted stem cell transplant. The V and J genes are TRBV11-2 and TRBJ2-5, with D perhaps matching TRBD2 (6 bases). The CDR3 region is CASSLEFGGPGTLGETQYF. In nucleotides, the CDR3 is TGTGCCAGCAGCTTAGAATTCGGAGGGCCCGGGACTCTAGGGGAGACCCAGTACTTC.